These 22 T cell receptor beta chains came from one sample sequenced in a study of regulatory T cells in long-lasting Graves disease. In building TCR beta libraries, iRepertoire HTBI primers were used together with Arm-PCR of CDR3 regions. TCRdb re-called the multiplex PCR reads through MiXCR, storing one row per CDR3 protein. This table holds about 290,000 distinct CDR3 sequences, 22% found once. Stated time point: persistent/refractory GD, antithyroid drugs over 5 years with positive TRAb. There was RNA extracted from PBMCs, and the TCR library was made from it. The specimen was peripheral blood mononuclear cells (PBMCs), collected when the disease was refractory, from a patient treated with antithyroid drugs. The receptor source for this set is a female donor with Graves disease.

This clonotype was seen at least ten times. The chain combines TRBV6-5 with TRBJ2-6, with D maybe TRBD2 (5 bases). Germline lookup yields CDR1 MNHEY and CDR2 SVGAGI. Trimming shortened V by 2 bases and J by 0 bases, and 14 bases separated the two germline ends. This CDR3 comprises 18 residues. In DNA form, the CDR3 reads TGTGCCAGCAGTTACGACGCGGGTGGGAGCTCTGGGGCCAACGTCCTGACTTTC. As protein: CASSYDAGGSSGANVLTF.

This clonotype has ten or more counts. The genes are TRBV2 and TRBJ2-7, with 13 positions matching TRBD2. CDR1 SNHLY and CDR2 FYNNEI come from the germline V gene. V shed 6 bases, J shed 2 bases, and the junction held 4 bases outside the gene matches. The CDR3 runs 15 residues. CDR3 region: CASRTGTSGTYEQYF. CDR3 coding DNA: TGTGCCAGCAGGACCGGGACTAGCGGGACCTACGAGCAGTACTTC.

There are a few counts of this clonotype. The gene calls are TRBV10-3 and TRBJ1-4, with D possibly being TRBD1 (5 bases). Per germline, CDR1 ENHRY and CDR2 SYGVKD. V gave up 0 bases and J gave up 4 bases, with 9 bases separating them. The CDR3 totals 15 residues. As DNA, the CDR3 is TGTGCCATCAGTGAGTCGGAACAGGTTAATGAAAAACTGTTTTTT. This encodes CAISESEQVNEKLFF.

About this clonotype: This likely came from a read error, as a far larger clone is one base away. The V and J genes are TRBV28 and TRBJ1-1; 8 bases are shared with TRBD1. The CDR3 covers 13 residues. V lost 6 bases to trimming and J lost 1 base; unmatched junction nucleotides: 1. Germline CDR1 MDHEN, CDR2 SYDVKM. The CDR3 bases are TGTGCCAGCAGGGACAGGGCGAACACTGAAGCTTTCTTT. Its protein is CASRDRANTEAFF.

The genes are TRBV7-2 and TRBJ2-1; 10 bases are shared with TRBD2. V shed 5 bases and J 2 bases; nucleotides not matched to a gene: 12. Germline V gene lookup returns CDR1 SGHTA and CDR2 FQGNSA. The CDR3 has 18 residues. The CDR3 is CASSPTASGSWTYNEQFF. The CDR3 bases are TGTGCCAGCAGCCCAACCGCTAGCGGGAGTTGGACCTACAATGAGCAGTTCTTC. Together with reference TRBV7-2 and TRBJ2-1, the CDR3 gives the full variable domain: GAGVSQSPSNKVTEKGKDVELRCDPISGHTALYWYRQSLGQGLEFLIYFQGNSAPDKSGLPSDRFSAERTGGSVSTLTIQRTQQEDSAVYLCASSPTASGSWTYNEQFFGPGTRLTVL.

The chain is built from TRBV15 and TRBJ2-2; the match to TRBD2 covers 7 bases. Trimming took 3 bases from V and 6 from J; bases not matched to a gene: 1. The CDR3 has 13 amino acids. CDR1 is LNHNV, CDR2 YYDKDF, per germline (reference sequence). In DNA form, the CDR3 reads TGTGCCACCAGCAGCCGGGGGGCCGGGGAGCTGTTTTTT. It yields the protein CATSSRGAGELFF.

This clonotype was recorded a few times. A much larger clone lies a single base off, so this may be a read error. The chain couples TRBV6-2 or TRBV6-3 to TRBJ1-2, with D maybe TRBD1 (6 bases). Germline CDR1 and CDR2: MNHEY and SVGEGT. There are 12 residues in the CDR3. V was cut by 6 bases and J by 3 bases, with 8 bases left in between. The CDR3 nucleotides are TGTGCCAGCAGACAGGGAGACTATGGCTACACCTTC. It codes for CASRQGDYGYTF.

This sequence joins TRBV20-1 and TRBJ2-1, with 13 bases matching TRBD2. CDR1 and CDR2 from the germline V gene are DFQATT and SNEGSKA (reference sequence). The junction had 9 bases not matched to a gene; V was cut back by 6 bases and J by 4 bases. The CDR3 length is 16 residues. The CDR3 loop is CSALPLAGGEYNEQFF. The CDR3, as DNA: TGCAGTGCCCTACCACTAGCGGGAGGGGAGTACAATGAGCAGTTCTTC.

In its sample, this clonotype was seen a few times. This chain joins TRBV6-2 or TRBV6-3 and TRBJ2-5; possibly TRBD1 for D (5 bases). V was clipped by 11 bases and J by 5 bases, with 18 bases between them. There are 13 residues in the CDR3. Germline V gene sequence: CDR1 MNHEY, CDR2 SVGEGT. The CDR3 DNA follows: TGTGCCGGCCACGTTGACAGACGGGAGACCCAGTACTTC. It encodes CAGHVDRRETQYF.

The chain employs TRBV29-1 and TRBJ2-1; D might be TRBD1 or TRBD2, each matching 6 bases. The V end lost 3 bases, the J end lost 7 bases, and 25 bases lay between the germline ends. CDR1 is SQVTM, CDR2 ANQGSEA, per germline. CDR3 length: 17 residues. The CDR3, as DNA: TGCAGCGTTGAGGGCCCCCGACCGCGGGACATCCCTAATGAGCAGTTCTTC. Translated, it gives CSVEGPRPRDIPNEQFF.

The chain has TRBV5-1 and TRBJ2-3; D tentatively reads TRBD1 or TRBD2 (5 bases each). The V gene's germline CDR1 is SGHRS and CDR2 YFSETQ. The V and J ends lost 4 bases and 2 bases respectively, with 11 bases between them. This CDR3 is built from 14 residues. Here the CDR3 DNA reads TGCGCCAGCAGCATCCGGGACGACACAGATACGCAGTATTTT. It codes for CASSIRDDTDTQYF.

This clonotype occurred a few times. This sequence joins TRBV7-6 and TRBJ2-2; the D gene is possibly TRBD1 (6 bases). The CDR3 loop spans 14 amino acids. Between the trimmed V and J ends, which lost 6 bases and 6 bases, there was a span of 14 bases. The germline V gene encodes CDR1 SGHVS and CDR2 FNYEAQ. The CDR3 coding sequence is TGTGCCAGCAGGGAACAGGGCCGCTCCGGGGAGCTGTTTTTT. Amino acids: CASREQGRSGELFF.

The sample holds a few counts of this clonotype. CDR3 DNA: TGTGCCACCAGCAGAGCAACAGGGAGCAATCAGCCCCAGCATTTT. It yields the protein CATSRATGSNQPQHF. This chain connects TRBV15 to TRBJ1-5, with D perhaps matching TRBD1 (6 bases). The CDR3 spans 15 residues. Per germline, CDR1 LNHNV and CDR2 YYDKDF (reference sequence). V lost 1 base to trimming and J lost 1 base, with 8 bases between them.

The J gene is TRBJ2-7, the V gene TRBV10-3; 7 nucleotides agree with TRBD2. The V segment lost 0 bases and the J segment 4 bases; nucleotides outside the gene matches: 15. The CDR3 runs to 18 residues. In germline, CDR1 is ENHRY, CDR2 SYGVKD. CDR3 sequence (DNA): TGTGCCATCAGTGAGTCGATGGTCGTTCGGCGGGAGAGGTACGAGCAGTACTTC. Amino acid sequence: CAISESMVVRRERYEQYF.

This clonotype was counted ten times or more. The chain recombines TRBV6-1 with TRBJ1-1, with TRBD1 identical over 9 bases. Germline V gives CDR1 MNHNS, CDR2 SASEGT. The CDR3 extends over 14 amino acids. V trimming: 7 bases; J trimming: 5 bases; junction bases outside the gene matches: 8. Here the CDR3 reads CASMDGTGSTEAFF. As DNA, the CDR3 is TGTGCCAGCATGGACGGGACAGGGTCAACTGAAGCTTTCTTT.

As to this clonotype: One end of the junction is discordant with germline, which a read error may explain. J is TRBJ2-2 and V is TRBV6-1; 16 positions agree with TRBD2. Germline-derived CDR1 and CDR2 are MNHNS and SASEGT. CDR3 length: 19 amino acids. CDR3 loop: CASSDPGLAGGLSTGELSF. In DNA, the CDR3 is TGTGCCAGCAGTGATCCGGGACTAGCGGGAGGGCTTTCGACCGGGGAGCTGTCTTTT.

This clonotype was seen a few times. The V and J genes are TRBV7-2 and TRBJ2-5, with D perhaps TRBD2 (6 bases). The CDR3 spans 14 residues. The germline CDR1 and CDR2 sequences are SGHTA and FQGNSA. Trimming removed 5 bases at V and 5 bases at J, with 15 bases between. For the CDR3, the DNA is TGTGCCAGCAGCCGAAGGGACTTTGGGGAGACCCAGTACTTC. It is translated as CASSRRDFGETQYF.

This clonotype showed up many times. The rearrangement links TRBV20-1 to TRBJ1-2; 8 nucleotides line up with TRBD1. The CDR3 contains 13 residues. CDR1 DFQATT and CDR2 SNEGSKA come from the germline V gene (reference sequence). V dropped 1 base and J dropped 6; count of bases not matched to a gene: 4. The CDR3 reads CSARVPGGNGYTF. The CDR3, as DNA: TGCAGTGCTAGAGTTCCAGGGGGCAATGGCTACACCTTC.

The sample holds a few counts of this clonotype. The rearrangement joins TRBV28 to TRBJ1-5; 8 bases agree with TRBD1. The CDR3 loop spans 14 amino acids. Trimming cost V 5 bases and J 6 bases; bases outside gene matches: 6. Germline V gene lookup returns CDR1 MDHEN and CDR2 SYDVKM. CDR3 nucleotide sequence: TGTGCCAGCAGTCCCGGACAGGGCTTTCAGCCCCAGCATTTT. As protein: CASSPGQGFQPQHF.

This clonotype came up a few times. V usage is TRBV28 and J usage is TRBJ1-2; 8 nucleotides agree with TRBD1. Germline CDR1 is MDHEN and CDR2 is SYDVKM. The J segment lost 8 bases and the V segment lost 5 bases, leaving 13 bases of the junction unmatched. The CDR3 length is 15 residues. The CDR3 sequence: CASSPPGQGSSGYTF. CDR3 DNA sequence: TGTGCCAGCAGTCCCCCCGGACAGGGTTCCTCGGGCTACACCTTC.

This clonotype has a count of ten or more. The chain employs TRBV7-9 and TRBJ1-1; D is unclear. CDR1 is SEHNR and CDR2 is FQNEAQ in the germline V gene (reference sequence). The V and J ends lost 5 bases and 7 bases respectively, with 11 bases between them. CDR3 length: 12 residues. Here the CDR3 DNA reads TGTGCCAGCAGCCCTAGTTTGCATGAAGCTTTCTTT. Protein product: CASSPSLHEAFF.

This clonotype showed up many times. This sequence joins TRBV20-1 and TRBJ1-1; TRBD1 aligns across 9 bases. J lost 3 bases, V lost 6 bases, and 8 bases had no gene match. Germline V gene data show CDR1 as DFQATT and CDR2 as SNEGSKA (reference sequence). The length of the CDR3 is 14 residues. CDR3 protein: CSAPSTGGDTEAFF. The CDR3 region has the DNA TGCAGTGCGCCAAGCACAGGGGGCGACACTGAAGCTTTCTTT.